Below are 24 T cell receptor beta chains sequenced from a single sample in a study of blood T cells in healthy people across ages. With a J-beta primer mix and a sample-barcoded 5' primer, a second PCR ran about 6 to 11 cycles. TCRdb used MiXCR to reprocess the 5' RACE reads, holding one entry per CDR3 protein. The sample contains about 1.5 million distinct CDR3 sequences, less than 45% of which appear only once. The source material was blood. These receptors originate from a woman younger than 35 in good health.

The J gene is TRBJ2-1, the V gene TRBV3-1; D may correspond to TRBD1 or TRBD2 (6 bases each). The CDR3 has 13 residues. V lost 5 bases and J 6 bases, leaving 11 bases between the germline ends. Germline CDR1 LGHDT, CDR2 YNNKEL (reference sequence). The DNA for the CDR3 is TGTGCCAGCAGCGAGGGGGGCCGCAATGAGCAGTTCTTC. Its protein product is CASSEGGRNEQFF.

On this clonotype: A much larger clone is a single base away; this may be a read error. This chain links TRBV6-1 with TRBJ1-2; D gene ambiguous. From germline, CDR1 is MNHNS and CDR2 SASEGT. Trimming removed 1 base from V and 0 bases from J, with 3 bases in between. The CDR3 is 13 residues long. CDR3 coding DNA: TGTGCCAGCAGTGAAGACACTAACTATGGCTACACCTTC. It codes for CASSEDTNYGYTF.

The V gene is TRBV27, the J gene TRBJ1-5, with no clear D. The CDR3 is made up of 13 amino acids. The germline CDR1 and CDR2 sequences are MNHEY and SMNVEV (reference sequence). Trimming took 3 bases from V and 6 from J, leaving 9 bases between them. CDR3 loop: CASSFQLGQPQHF. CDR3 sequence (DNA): TGTGCCAGCAGTTTTCAGTTGGGTCAGCCCCAGCATTTT.

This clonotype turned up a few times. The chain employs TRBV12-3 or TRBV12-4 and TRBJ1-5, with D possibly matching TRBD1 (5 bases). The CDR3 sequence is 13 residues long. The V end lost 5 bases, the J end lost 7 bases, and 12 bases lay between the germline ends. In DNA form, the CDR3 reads TGTGCCAGCAGTCCGAGTTGGGGGCAGCCCCAGCATTTT. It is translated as CASSPSWGQPQHF.

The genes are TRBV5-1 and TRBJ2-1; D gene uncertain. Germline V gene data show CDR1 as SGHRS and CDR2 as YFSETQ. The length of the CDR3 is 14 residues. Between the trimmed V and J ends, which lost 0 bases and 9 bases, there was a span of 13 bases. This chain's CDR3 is CASSLASTLGEQFF. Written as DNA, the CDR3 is TGCGCCAGCAGCTTGGCTAGTACCTTAGGTGAGCAGTTCTTC.

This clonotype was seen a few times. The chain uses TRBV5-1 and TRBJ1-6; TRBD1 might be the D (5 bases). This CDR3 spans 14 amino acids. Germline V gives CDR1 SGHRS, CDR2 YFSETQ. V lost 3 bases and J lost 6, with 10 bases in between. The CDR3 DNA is TGCGCCAGCAGCTCGACAGAGCTTAATTCACCCCTCCACTTT. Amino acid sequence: CASSSTELNSPLHF.

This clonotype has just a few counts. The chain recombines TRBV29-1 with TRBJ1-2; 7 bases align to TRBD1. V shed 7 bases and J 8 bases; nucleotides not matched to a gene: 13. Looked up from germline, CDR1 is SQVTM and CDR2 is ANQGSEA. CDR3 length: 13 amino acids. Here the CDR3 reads CSERSGQCEGYTF. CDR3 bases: TGCAGCGAACGCTCGGGACAGTGCGAAGGCTACACCTTC. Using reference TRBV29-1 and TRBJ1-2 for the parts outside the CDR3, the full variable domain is SAVISQKPSRDICQRGTSLTIQCQVDSQVTMMFWYRQQPGQSLTLIATANQGSEATYESGFVIDKFPISRPNLTFSTLTVSNMSPEDSSIYLCSERSGQCEGYTFGSGTRLTVV.

The CDR3 coding sequence is TGTGCCAGCTCCGGACAGTACCCCTACGAGCAGTACTTC. It specifies CASSGQYPYEQYF. This chain connects TRBV7-2 to TRBJ2-7; maybe TRBD1 (6 bases). The CDR3 is made up of 13 amino acids. Germline loops: CDR1 SGHTA, CDR2 FQGNSA. V lost 8 bases and J lost 2, with 13 bases in between.

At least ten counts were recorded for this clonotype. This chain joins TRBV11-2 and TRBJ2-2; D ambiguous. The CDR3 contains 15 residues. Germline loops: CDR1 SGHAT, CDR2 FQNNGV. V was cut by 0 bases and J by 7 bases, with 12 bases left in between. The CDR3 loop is CASSLDYYPGGELFF. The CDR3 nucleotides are TGTGCCAGCAGCTTAGATTACTATCCTGGCGGGGAGCTGTTTTTT.

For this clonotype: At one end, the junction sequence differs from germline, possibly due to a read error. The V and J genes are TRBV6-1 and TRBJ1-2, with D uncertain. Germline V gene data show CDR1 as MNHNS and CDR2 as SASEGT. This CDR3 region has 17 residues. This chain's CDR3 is CDSSSRSGRAPNYGYTF. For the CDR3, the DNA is TGTGACAGCAGCTCCCGGTCGGGGAGGGCTCCTAACTATGGCTACACCTTC.

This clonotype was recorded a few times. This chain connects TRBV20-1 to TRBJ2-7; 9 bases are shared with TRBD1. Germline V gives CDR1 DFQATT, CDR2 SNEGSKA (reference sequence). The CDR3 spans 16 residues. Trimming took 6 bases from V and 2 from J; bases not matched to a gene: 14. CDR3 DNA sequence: TGCAGTGCCCAGGACAGGGGCCGACCTTTTCCCTACGAGCAGTACTTC. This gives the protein CSAQDRGRPFPYEQYF.

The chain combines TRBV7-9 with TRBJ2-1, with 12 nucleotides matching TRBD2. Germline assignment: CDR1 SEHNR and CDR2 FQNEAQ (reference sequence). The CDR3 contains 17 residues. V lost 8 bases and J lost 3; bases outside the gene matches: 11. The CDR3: CASGSRASGGDYNEQFF. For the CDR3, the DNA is TGTGCCAGCGGCTCCCGGGCTAGCGGGGGGGACTACAATGAGCAGTTCTTC.

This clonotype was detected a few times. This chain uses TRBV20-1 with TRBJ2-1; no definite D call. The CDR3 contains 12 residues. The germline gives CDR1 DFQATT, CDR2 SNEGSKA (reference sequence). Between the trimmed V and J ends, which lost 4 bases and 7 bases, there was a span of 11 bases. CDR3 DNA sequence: TGCAGTGCTAAGGGCCCTAGTAATGAGCAGTTCTTC. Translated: CSAKGPSNEQFF.

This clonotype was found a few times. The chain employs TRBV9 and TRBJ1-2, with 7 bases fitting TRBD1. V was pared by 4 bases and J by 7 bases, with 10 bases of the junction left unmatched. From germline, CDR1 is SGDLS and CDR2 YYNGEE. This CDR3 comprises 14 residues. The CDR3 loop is CASSPGDSGSGYTF. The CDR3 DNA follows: TGTGCCAGCAGCCCCGGGGACAGCGGTTCTGGCTACACCTTC.

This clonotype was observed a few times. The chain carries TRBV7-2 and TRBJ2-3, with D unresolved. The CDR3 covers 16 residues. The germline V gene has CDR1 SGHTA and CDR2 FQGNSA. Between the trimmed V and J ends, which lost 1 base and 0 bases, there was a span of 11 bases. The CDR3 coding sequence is TGTGCCAGCAGCTTAGTACGGGCGGCTAGCACAGATACGCAGTATTTT. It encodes CASSLVRAASTDTQYF.

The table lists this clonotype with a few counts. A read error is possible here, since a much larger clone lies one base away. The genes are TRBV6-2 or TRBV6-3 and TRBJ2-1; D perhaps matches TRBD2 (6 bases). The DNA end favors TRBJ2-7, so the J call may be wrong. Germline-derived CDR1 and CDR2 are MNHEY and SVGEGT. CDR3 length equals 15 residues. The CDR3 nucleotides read TGTGCCAGCAGCACTACGGGAGAACCCTACAATGAGCAGTACTTC. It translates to CASSTTGEPYNEQYF.

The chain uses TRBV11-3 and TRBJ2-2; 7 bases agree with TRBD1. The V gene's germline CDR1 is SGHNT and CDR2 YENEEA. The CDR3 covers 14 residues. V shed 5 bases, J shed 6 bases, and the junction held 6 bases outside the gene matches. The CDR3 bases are TGTGCCAGCAGCGATCAGGGGGTACCCGGGGAGCTGTTTTTT. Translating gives CASSDQGVPGELFF.

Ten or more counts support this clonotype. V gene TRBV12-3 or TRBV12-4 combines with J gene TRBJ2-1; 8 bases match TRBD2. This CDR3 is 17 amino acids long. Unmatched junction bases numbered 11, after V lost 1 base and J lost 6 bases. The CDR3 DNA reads TGTGCCAGCAGTTTAGGCGGTTTCACTAGCGGTATCAATGAGCAGTTCTTC. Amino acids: CASSLGGFTSGINEQFF.

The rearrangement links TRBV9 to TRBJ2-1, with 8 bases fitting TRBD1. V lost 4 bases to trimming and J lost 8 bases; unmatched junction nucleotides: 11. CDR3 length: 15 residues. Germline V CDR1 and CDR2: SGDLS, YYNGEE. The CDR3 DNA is TGTGCCAGCAGCTGGGGACTCACACAGGGGGATGAGCAGTTCTTC. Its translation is CASSWGLTQGDEQFF.

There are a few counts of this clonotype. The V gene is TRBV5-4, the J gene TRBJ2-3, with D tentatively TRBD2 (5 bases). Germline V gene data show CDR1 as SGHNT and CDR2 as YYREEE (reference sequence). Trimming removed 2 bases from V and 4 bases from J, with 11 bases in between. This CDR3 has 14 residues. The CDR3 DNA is TGTGCCAGCAGCTTACCCCTAGCTGCAGATACGCAGTATTTT. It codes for CASSLPLAADTQYF. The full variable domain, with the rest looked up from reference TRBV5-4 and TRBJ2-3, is ETGVTQSPTHLIKTRGQQVTLRCSSQSGHNTVSWYQQALGQGPQFIFQYYREEENGRGNFPPRFSGLQFPNYSSELNVNALELDDSALYLCASSLPLAADTQYFGPGTRLTVL.

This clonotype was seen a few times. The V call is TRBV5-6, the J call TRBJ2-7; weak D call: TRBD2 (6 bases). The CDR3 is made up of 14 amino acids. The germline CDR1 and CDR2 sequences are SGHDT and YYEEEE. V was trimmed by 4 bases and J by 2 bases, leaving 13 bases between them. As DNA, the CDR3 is TGTGCCAGCAGCGGAGGGACCCGAACCTACGAGCAGTACTTC. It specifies CASSGGTRTYEQYF.

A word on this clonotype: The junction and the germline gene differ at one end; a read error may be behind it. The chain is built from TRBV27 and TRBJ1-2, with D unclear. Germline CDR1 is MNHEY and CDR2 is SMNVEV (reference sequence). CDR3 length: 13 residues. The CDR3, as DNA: TGTGCCAGCAGCTTATATCGGAATGATGGCTACACCTTC. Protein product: CASSLYRNDGYTF.

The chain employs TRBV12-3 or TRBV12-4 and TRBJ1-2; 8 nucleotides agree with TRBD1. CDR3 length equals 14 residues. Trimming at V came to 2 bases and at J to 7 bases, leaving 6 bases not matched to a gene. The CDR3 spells CASSLSGTGGGYTF. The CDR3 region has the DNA TGTGCCAGCAGTTTATCCGGGACAGGAGGTGGCTACACCTTC.

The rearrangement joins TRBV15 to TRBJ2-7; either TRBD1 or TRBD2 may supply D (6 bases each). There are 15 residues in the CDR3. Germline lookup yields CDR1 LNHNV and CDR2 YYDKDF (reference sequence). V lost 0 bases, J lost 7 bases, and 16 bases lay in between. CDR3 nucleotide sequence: TGTGCCACCAGCAGAGACGTAGGGGGGCTAGATGAGCAGTACTTC. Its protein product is CATSRDVGGLDEQYF.